This T cell receptor beta chain emerged from a study of response to subunit inactivated influenza vaccine. Study-wide points: The authors offered the suggestion that each seasonal influenza vaccination recruits few new T cells.

The CDR3 is 16 amino acids. The trim removed 5 bases at V and 3 bases at J, leaving 7 bases unmatched. Germline values: CDR1 KGHDR, CDR2 SFDVKD. TCRdb reprocessed the RT-PCR reads via MiXCR and lists one record per CDR3 protein. Of fewer than 550,000 distinct CDR3 sequences listed, approximately 24% are singletons. Concerning this clonotype: Its antigen remains unidentified.

The material was CD4+ T cells sorted from PBMCs, obtained 5 days after vaccination. The V call is TRBV24-1, the J call TRBJ2-1; 9 bases fit TRBD1. The origin of this receptor is a man in his fifties who received an inactivated influenza vaccine. The CDR3 spells CATSVTGQGNYNEQFF. CDR3 DNA sequence: TGTGCCACCAGTGTGACGGGACAGGGCAACTACAATGAGCAGTTCTTC.